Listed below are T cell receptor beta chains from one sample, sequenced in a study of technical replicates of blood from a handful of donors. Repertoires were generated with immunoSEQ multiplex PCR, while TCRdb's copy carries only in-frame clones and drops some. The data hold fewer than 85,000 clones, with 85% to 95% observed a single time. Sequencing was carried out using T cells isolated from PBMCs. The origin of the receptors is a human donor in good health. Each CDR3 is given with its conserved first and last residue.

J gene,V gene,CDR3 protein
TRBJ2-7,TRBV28,CAIQKRTGWYEQYF
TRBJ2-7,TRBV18,CASVEGQAQTYEQYF
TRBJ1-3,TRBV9,CASSPHPSGQSSGNTIYF
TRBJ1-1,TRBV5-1,CASSGAPGETQAFF
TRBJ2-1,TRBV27,CASSPRGRGFGTGNDNEQFF
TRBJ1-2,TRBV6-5,CASSRNIQVYGYTF
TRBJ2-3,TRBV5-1,CASRSGGGIDTDTQYF
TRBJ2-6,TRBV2,CASSSGGAGANVLTF
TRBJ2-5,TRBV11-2,CASRARVGETQYF
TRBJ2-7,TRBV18,CASSRRGQGAVIEQYF
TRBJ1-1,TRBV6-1,CASSEGPVMNTEAFF
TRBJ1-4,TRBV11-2,CASSGGTDQSTTNEKLFF
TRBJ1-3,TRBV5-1,CASSSGDTSGNTIYF
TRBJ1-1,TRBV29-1,CSVSRQGALEAFF
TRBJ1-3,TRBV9,CASSVSPAGTLANTIYF
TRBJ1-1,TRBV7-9,CASSVSDREAFF
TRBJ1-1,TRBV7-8,CASSLLQVNTEAFF
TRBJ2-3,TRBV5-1,CASSVDRITDTQYF
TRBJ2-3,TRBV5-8,CASRAGTGTLDTQYF
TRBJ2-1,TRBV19,CASSKRAEWVNEQFF
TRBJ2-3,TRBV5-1,CASSVRMAGGGDTQYF
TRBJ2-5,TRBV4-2,CASSQDFGILGLKETQYF
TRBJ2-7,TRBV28,CASSLYGGVIYEQYF
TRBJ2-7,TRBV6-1,CASSVTGIHEQYF
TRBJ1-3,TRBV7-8,CASSLALTGSGNTIYF
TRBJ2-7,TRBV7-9,CASSSAGLDSEQYF
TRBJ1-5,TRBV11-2,CASSFGGADQPQHF
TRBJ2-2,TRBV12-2,CASRSRLGELFF
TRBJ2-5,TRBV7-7,CASSLAPRGNQETQYF
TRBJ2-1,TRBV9,CASSVFGSYNEQFF
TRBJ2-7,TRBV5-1,CASSAQDKAYEQYF
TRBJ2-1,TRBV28,CAISLAGSYNEQFF
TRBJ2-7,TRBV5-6,CASSPDRDRGYEQYF
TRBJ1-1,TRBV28,CASSVFFPRGLPEAFF
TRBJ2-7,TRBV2,CASSRGTGSYEQYF
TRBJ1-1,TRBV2,CANDSGEHAEAFF
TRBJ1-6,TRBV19,CASSSIREPNSPLHF
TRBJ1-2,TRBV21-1,CASSRATGANYGYTF
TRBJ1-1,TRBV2,CASTEQADTEAFF
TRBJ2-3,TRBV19,CAARTSGGRDTQYF